These 26 T cell receptor beta chains share one sample of origin, sequenced in a study of T cell clones after liver transplantation. Profiled with immunoSEQ multiplex PCR; TCRdb holds only in-frame clones, not every one. The table lists 45,000 to 55,000 clones, roughly 80% of them singletons. The material was CD4+ T cells from blood, obtained before liver transplant. The receptors here all came from a human donor who received a liver transplant.

This clone was picked up a small number of times. The chain carries TRBV7-9 and TRBJ1-2, with D tentatively TRBD1 (6 bases). Germline CDR1 and CDR2: SEHNR and FQNEAQ (reference sequence). The CDR3 sequence is 13 residues long. Trimming removed 1 base at V and 8 bases at J, with 11 bases between. This CDR3 is CASSLEAGEGYTF. The CDR3 coding sequence is TGTGCCAGCAGCTTAGAGGCAGGGGAAGGCTACACCTTC.

V and J are TRBV7-2 and TRBJ1-1; no reliable D call. The CDR3 contains 14 residues. Germline CDR1 SGHTA, CDR2 FQGNSA. Trimming took off 1 base at V and 1 base at J, with 7 bases between the two ends. The CDR3 coding sequence is TGTGCCAGCAGCTTAGGCTTAGCGAACACTGAAGCTTTCTTT. This gives the protein CASSLGLANTEAFF.

The chain couples TRBV7-2 to TRBJ2-5, with TRBD1 matching over 7 bases. Germline assignment: CDR1 SGHTA and CDR2 FQGNSA. The junction had 2 bases not matched to a gene; V was cut back by 1 base and J by 0 bases. The CDR3 is 15 residues long. CDR3 sequence: CASSLGDSHQETQYF. DNA for the CDR3: TGTGCCAGCAGCTTAGGGGACAGTCACCAAGAGACCCAGTACTTC.

The V gene is TRBV6-6, the J gene TRBJ1-1; TRBD1 is a possible D gene (5 bases). Germline lookup yields CDR1 MNHNY and CDR2 SVGAGI (reference sequence). There are 13 residues in the CDR3. Trimming took off 2 bases at V and 9 bases at J, with 13 bases between the two ends. The CDR3 nucleotides read TGTGCCAGCAGTTACCCGGGCCCAGGGAAAGCTTTCTTT. It yields the protein CASSYPGPGKAFF.

This chain uses TRBV7-9 with TRBJ2-1; 10 positions agree with TRBD1. The CDR3 is 13 amino acids. Looked up from germline, CDR1 is SEHNR and CDR2 is FQNEAQ (reference sequence). V shed 11 bases, J shed 4 bases, and the junction held 5 bases outside the gene matches. In DNA form, the CDR3 reads TGTGCCGGTCGACAGGGGGCTTACAATGAGCAGTTCTTC. This encodes CAGRQGAYNEQFF.

The gene calls are TRBV27 and TRBJ2-2, with D possibly being TRBD1 (6 bases). Germline V lookup: CDR1 MNHEY, CDR2 SMNVEV (reference sequence). The CDR3 consists of 12 residues. Trimming took off 7 bases at V and 5 bases at J, with 8 bases between the two ends. CDR3 nucleotides: TGTGCCAGCAATACAGGGACCGGGGAGCTGTTTTTT. Protein product: CASNTGTGELFF.

The chain combines TRBV27 with TRBJ1-2; D ambiguous. V was pared by 2 bases and J by 5 bases, with 18 bases between. CDR3 length equals 16 residues. Germline V lookup: CDR1 MNHEY, CDR2 SMNVEV (reference sequence). The CDR3 spells CASSLGPSGVWYGYTF. The CDR3 DNA follows: TGTGCCAGCAGTTTAGGCCCCAGCGGGGTTTGGTATGGCTACACCTTC.

This clone was detected only a few times. V is TRBV29-1 and J is TRBJ2-3, with TRBD2 matching 12 bases. CDR3 length equals 15 residues. The germline gives CDR1 SQVTM, CDR2 ANQGSEA. The J segment lost 4 bases and the V segment lost 7 bases, leaving 9 bases of the junction unmatched. The chain's CDR3 is CSARTSGARADTQYF. Written as DNA, the CDR3 is TGCAGCGCTCGGACTAGCGGGGCTAGGGCAGATACGCAGTATTTT.

The chain carries TRBV4-2 and TRBJ2-5; 7 nucleotides align to TRBD2. Trimming took 5 bases from V and 2 from J; bases not matched to a gene: 11. CDR1 is LGHNA and CDR2 is YNFKEQ in the germline V gene. The CDR3 length is 16 residues. CDR3 sequence: CASSLGGAVRQETQYF. CDR3 nucleotide sequence: TGTGCCAGCAGCTTGGGAGGGGCAGTGAGGCAAGAGACCCAGTACTTC.

The sample holds one count of this clone. The V gene is TRBV19, the J gene TRBJ1-5, with 10 nucleotides matching TRBD1. Germline V gene sequence: CDR1 LNHDA, CDR2 SQIVND (reference sequence). The CDR3 length is 14 residues. Trimming took 4 bases from V and 7 from J; bases not matched to a gene: 4. The CDR3 spells CASSTDRGWQPQHF. CDR3 sequence (DNA): TGTGCCAGTAGTACGGACAGGGGGTGGCAGCCCCAGCATTTT.

J is TRBJ2-7 and V is TRBV2; a possible D gene is TRBD1 (6 bases). The CDR3 has 14 amino acids. Germline V CDR1 and CDR2: SNHLY, FYNNEI. V was shortened by 4 bases and J by 6 bases, with 16 bases between the two germline ends. The CDR3 here is CASSGGRGPTEQYF. The CDR3 coding sequence is TGTGCCAGCAGTGGGGGCAGGGGTCCCACCGAGCAGTACTTC.

The chain couples TRBV7-2 to TRBJ1-2, with unresolved D. Germline V gene lookup returns CDR1 SGHTA and CDR2 FQGNSA. CDR3 length: 12 residues. Trimming shortened V by 5 bases and J by 3 bases, and 7 bases separated the two germline ends. The CDR3: CASSRDYYGYTF. CDR3 nucleotide sequence: TGTGCCAGCAGCAGGGATTACTATGGCTACACCTTC.

This sequence joins TRBV11-2 and TRBJ2-2; no definite D call. V was trimmed by 5 bases and J by 1 base, leaving 11 bases between them. CDR1 and CDR2 (germline): SGHAT, FQNNGV. The CDR3 covers 15 residues. CDR3 sequence (DNA): TGTGCCAGCAGCGTCCCCCGCAGGAACACCGGGGAGCTGTTTTTT. Translated, it gives CASSVPRRNTGELFF.

V usage is TRBV6-5 and J usage is TRBJ1-1; the D is unclear. Germline V lookup: CDR1 MNHEY, CDR2 SVGAGI. CDR3 size: 12 residues. Trimming took off 2 bases at V and 1 base at J, with 2 bases between the two ends. CDR3 region: CASSYRNTEAFF. The DNA of the CDR3 is TGTGCCAGCAGTTACAGGAACACTGAAGCTTTCTTT.

The gene calls are TRBV19 and TRBJ1-1; tentatively, D is TRBD1 (5 bases). With 6 bases removed from V and 0 bases from J, the gap between germline ends came to 17 bases. Germline assignment: CDR1 LNHDA and CDR2 SQIVND (reference sequence). The CDR3 covers 16 residues. The CDR3 protein is CASRTTDGAVNTEAFF. The CDR3 bases are TGTGCCAGTAGAACCACCGATGGGGCGGTGAACACTGAAGCTTTCTTT.

The rearrangement joins TRBV18 to TRBJ2-7; 7 nucleotides line up with TRBD1. Germline CDR1 is KGHSH and CDR2 is LQKENI. Trimming cost V 4 bases and J 5 bases; bases outside gene matches: 2. This CDR3 comprises 12 residues. CDR3 protein: CASSRDRDEQYF. CDR3 coding DNA: TGTGCCAGCTCACGAGACAGGGACGAGCAGTACTTC.

The rearrangement joins TRBV12-1 to TRBJ2-2; the table's D call, TRBD1, has no DNA check behind it. TRBV12-1 is annotated as a pseudogene. CDR3 length: 16 residues. CDR3 nucleotides: TGTGCCAGCAGCGCCGGACAGGGAAGGGCCCCCGGGGAGCTGTTTTTT. This gives the protein CASSAGQGRAPGELFF.

The J gene is TRBJ2-5, the V gene TRBV29-1, with D tentatively TRBD2 (6 bases). This CDR3 region has 13 residues. V lost 2 bases to trimming and J lost 4 bases, with 11 bases between them. Germline lookup yields CDR1 SQVTM and CDR2 ANQGSEA. Here the CDR3 DNA reads TGCAGCGTTGAACACGGGAGTCGAGAGACCCAGTACTTC. It is translated as CSVEHGSRETQYF.

This clone has only a few counts. CDR3 loop: CASSVASPRTSGFNEQFF. The CDR3 region has the DNA TGTGCCAGCAGCGTAGCCTCCCCTCGGACTAGCGGCTTCAATGAGCAGTTCTTC. This chain links TRBV9 with TRBJ2-1; 10 nucleotides agree with TRBD2. The J segment lost 6 bases and the V segment lost 0 bases, leaving 12 bases of the junction unmatched. CDR3 length equals 18 residues. Germline V CDR1 and CDR2: SGDLS, YYNGEE.

This clone was counted a few times. The V and J genes are TRBV2 and TRBJ2-5; D could derive from TRBD1 or TRBD2 (6 bases each). This CDR3 contains 14 residues. Trimming cost V 4 bases and J 4 bases, with 13 bases left between them. Germline lookup yields CDR1 SNHLY and CDR2 FYNNEI. CDR3 coding DNA: TGTGCCAGCAGTGGATTTGGAGGGGGAGAGACCCAGTACTTC. This translates into CASSGFGGGETQYF.

The rearrangement joins TRBV4-1 to TRBJ2-5; 7 nucleotides align to TRBD2. Trimming at V came to 0 bases and at J to 7 bases, leaving 14 bases not matched to a gene. The CDR3 contains 17 residues. Germline V CDR1 and CDR2: MGHRA, YSYEKL. Written as DNA, the CDR3 is TGCGCCAGCAGCCAAGATCCCCCGGGGGGTTCATGGGGGACCCAGTACTTC. Its protein product is CASSQDPPGGSWGTQYF.

Here the CDR3 reads CASSYGGGGTYEQYF. CDR3 nucleotide sequence: TGTGCCAGCAGTTACGGTGGGGGAGGAACCTACGAGCAGTACTTC. The rearrangement joins TRBV6-5 to TRBJ2-7; perhaps TRBD2 as D (6 bases). Germline V lookup: CDR1 MNHEY, CDR2 SVGAGI. This CDR3 spans 15 amino acids. V was clipped by 2 bases and J by 2 bases, with 13 bases between them.

The chain carries TRBV5-4 and TRBJ2-5, with D tentatively TRBD1 or TRBD2 (5 bases each). Germline CDR1 and CDR2: SGHNT and YYREEE (reference sequence). This CDR3 spans 14 amino acids. Trimming removed 1 base at V and 3 bases at J, with 10 bases between. The CDR3 reads CASSLRDGEETQYF. The CDR3 coding sequence is TGTGCCAGCAGCTTGAGGGACGGTGAAGAGACCCAGTACTTC.

This chain joins TRBV5-1 and TRBJ2-5, with 10 bases aligning to TRBD1. After removal of 0 bases from V and 5 bases from J, the junction contained 7 bases not matched to a gene. The CDR3 contains 16 residues. CDR1 SGHRS and CDR2 YFSETQ come from the germline V gene. This chain's CDR3 is CASSLEGTGDWETQYF. CDR3 sequence (DNA): TGCGCCAGCAGCTTGGAGGGGACAGGGGATTGGGAGACCCAGTACTTC.

This clone was recorded once. This chain uses TRBV5-4 with TRBJ1-2; TRBD1 aligns across 7 bases. The germline gives CDR1 SGHNT, CDR2 YYREEE (reference sequence). J gave up 8 bases and V 0 bases, and 10 bases lay outside the gene matches. The length of the CDR3 is 15 residues. The CDR3, as DNA: TGTGCCAGCAGCTTGGTGGGGACAGCCGGGGAAGGCTACACCTTC. Residues: CASSLVGTAGEGYTF.

This clone has a count of ten or more. The chain recombines TRBV7-9 with TRBJ1-4; D not certain. CDR1 is SEHNR, CDR2 FQNEAQ, per germline (reference sequence). The CDR3 is 13 amino acids. The V gene lost 0 bases and the J gene lost 7 bases, with 6 bases spanning the gap. CDR3 sequence: CASSLAEIEKLFF. CDR3 bases: TGTGCCAGCAGCTTAGCTGAGATTGAAAAACTGTTTTTT.